This T cell receptor beta chain was profiled in a study of blood T cells in healthy people across ages. Notes on the study in general: A roughly linear fall in TCR beta diversity per million T cells was seen with increasing age. Strong correlation was found linking TCR beta diversity to naive T cell percentage.

Individuals who donated were healthy Caucasians from Russia aged roughly 6 to 100. Every donor provided 9.5 to 10 milliliters of peripheral blood. This clonotype has more than one count but fewer than ten. Antigen specificity is unknown. The germline V gene has CDR1 SGHTA and CDR2 FQGTGA. The CDR3 sequence is 14 residues long. Germline trimming cut 5 bases from V and 3 bases from J; bases unmatched to any gene: 5. Primed by a sample-barcoded 5' primer and a J-beta primer mix, a second PCR proceeded for 7 to 11 cycles. TCRdb reanalysed the 5' RACE reads using MiXCR and keeps one entry per CDR3 protein. Of hundreds of thousands of distinct CDR3 sequences detected, around 50% appear once; the ten largest clones hold around 25%.

The V gene is TRBV7-3, the J gene TRBJ2-5, with TRBD1 matching over 8 bases. What was sequenced was blood. This TCR came from a man in his forties or fifties in good health. DNA for the CDR3: TGTGCCAGCAGCACAAGGACAGGGAAAGAGACCCAGTACTTC. It specifies CASSTRTGKETQYF.